Shown below are 22 T cell receptor beta chains from a single sample sequenced in a study of cytomegalovirus exposure and HLA in healthy donors. Amplification used 60 Vbeta primers and 13 Jbeta primers. Sequencing was performed with immunoSEQ multiplex PCR; in TCRdb, only in-frame clones are kept and a portion is missing. The profile shows almost 200,000 clones, roughly 72% of them singletons. What was sequenced was PBMCs. All receptors derive from a man aged 30-40 years in good health and CMV-seronegative.

The rearrangement joins TRBV7-3 to TRBJ2-7; TRBD2 agrees at 11 bases. Trimming cost V 11 bases and J 1 base; bases outside gene matches: 13. The germline V gene encodes CDR1 SGHTA and CDR2 FQGTGA. This CDR3 is built from 16 residues. CDR3 amino acids: CAGLRGVAGGSYEQYF. The DNA of the CDR3 is TGTGCCGGACTAAGAGGGGTAGCGGGAGGGTCCTACGAGCAGTACTTC.

The chain carries TRBV4-1 and TRBJ1-2; D call uncertain. Per germline, CDR1 MGHRA and CDR2 YSYEKL. The V gene lost 0 bases and the J gene lost 0 bases, with 8 bases spanning the gap. The CDR3 is made up of 15 amino acids. CDR3 in DNA: TGCGCCAGCAGCCAAGAGGTCCGAGCTAACTATGGCTACACCTTC. This codes for CASSQEVRANYGYTF.

The chain has TRBV28 and TRBJ1-2, with a tentative D call TRBD1 (6 bases). The CDR3 length is 14 residues. V was shortened by 5 bases and J by 1 base, with 11 bases between the two germline ends. Looked up from germline, CDR1 is MDHEN and CDR2 is SYDVKM. CDR3 DNA: TGTGCCAGCAGTCCGCCACAGGGTAACTATGGCTACACCTTC. This encodes CASSPPQGNYGYTF.

This clone was detected only a few times. The genes are TRBV18 and TRBJ1-2; 8 bases line up with TRBD1. This CDR3 is built from 14 residues. Trimming cost V 6 bases and J 7 bases; bases outside gene matches: 10. Germline V lookup: CDR1 KGHSH, CDR2 LQKENI. CDR3 region: CASSQGQGRVGYTF. The CDR3 nucleotides read TGTGCCAGCTCGCAAGGACAGGGTAGAGTTGGCTACACCTTC.

This clone was detected a few times. The chain couples TRBV11-3 to TRBJ2-1; maybe TRBD2 (5 bases). The length of the CDR3 is 13 residues. From germline, CDR1 is SGHNT and CDR2 YENEEA. Deletions cut 2 bases from V and 10 bases from J, with 12 bases between. CDR3 coding DNA: TGTGCCAGCAGCTTAAGAGGGAGCGGCGAGCAGTTCTTC. Translated, it gives CASSLRGSGEQFF.

This chain joins TRBV7-7 and TRBJ2-7, with 11 bases fitting TRBD2. The CDR3 loop spans 15 amino acids. CDR1 and CDR2 (germline): SSHAT, FNYEAQ (reference sequence). Trimming at V came to 4 bases and at J to 1 base, leaving 3 bases not matched to a gene. For the CDR3, the DNA is TGTGCCAGCAGCTCGACTAGCGGGGCATCCTACGAGCAGTACTTC. Translation: CASSSTSGASYEQYF.

The CDR3 here is CSVEDLLAGGTDTQYF. The CDR3 bases are TGCAGCGTTGAAGATCTTCTGGCGGGTGGTACAGATACGCAGTATTTT. This chain joins TRBV29-1 and TRBJ2-3; possible D gene TRBD2, 5 bases. Germline V CDR1 and CDR2: SQVTM, ANQGSEA. The CDR3 spans 16 residues. V lost 0 bases and J lost 3, with 16 bases in between.

This clone was recorded a few times. This rearrangement joins TRBV9 to TRBJ2-2, with 15 bases lining up with TRBD2. After removal of 4 bases from V and 8 bases from J, the junction contained 6 bases not matched to a gene. This CDR3 has 16 amino acids. Germline values: CDR1 SGDLS, CDR2 YYNGEE. For the CDR3, the DNA is TGTGCCAGCAGCTTTGGACTAGCGGGAGGGGCGGGGGAGCTGTTTTTT. This sequence encodes CASSFGLAGGAGELFF.

The chain carries TRBV7-9 and TRBJ2-5; D unclear. V shed 1 base and J shed 3 bases, with 6 bases lying between them. The CDR3 spans 13 residues. CDR1 SEHNR and CDR2 FQNEAQ come from the germline V gene (reference sequence). In nucleotides, the CDR3 is TGTGCCAGCAGCTTAGTGGCAGAAGAGACCCAGTACTTC. It yields the protein CASSLVAEETQYF.

The J gene is TRBJ2-1, the V gene TRBV14, with 10 bases matching TRBD1. The CDR3 spans 16 residues. Germline trimming cut 6 bases from V and 10 bases from J; bases unmatched to any gene: 15. The V gene's germline CDR1 is SGHDN and CDR2 FVKESK. The CDR3 reads CASRKTGTGAEVEQFF. The CDR3 region has the DNA TGTGCCAGCAGGAAGACCGGGACAGGGGCCGAGGTAGAGCAGTTCTTC.

The V gene is TRBV2, the J gene TRBJ1-5; the D gene is possibly TRBD1 (5 bases). The ends were cut back, 7 bases at V and 4 bases at J, with 17 bases in the middle. Germline lookup yields CDR1 SNHLY and CDR2 FYNNEI. The CDR3 covers 15 residues. CDR3 in amino acids: CASNPYRRGNQPQHF. In DNA, the CDR3 is TGTGCCAGCAACCCCTACAGGCGGGGGAATCAGCCCCAGCATTTT.

On this clone: This sample also contains other DNA sequences that code for the same CDR3. The chain uses TRBV2 and TRBJ1-5, with TRBD1 matching 7 bases. CDR3 size: 14 residues. The V gene's germline CDR1 is SNHLY and CDR2 FYNNEI. V trimming: 6 bases; J trimming: 2 bases; junction bases outside the gene matches: 4. CDR3 DNA: TGTGCCAGCAGAGACAGGGTGGGCAATCAGCCCCAGCATTTT. It is translated as CASRDRVGNQPQHF. The whole variable domain, remainder taken from reference TRBV2 and TRBJ1-5, is EPEVTQTPSHQVTQMGQEVILRCVPISNHLYFYWYRQILGQKVEFLVSFYNNEISEKSEIFDDQFSVERPDGSNFTLKIRSTKLEDSAMYFCASRDRVGNQPQHFGDGTRLSIL.

The V call is TRBV2, the J call TRBJ2-7, with D possibly TRBD2 on 6 matching bases. Germline lookup yields CDR1 SNHLY and CDR2 FYNNEI. Between the trimmed V and J ends, which lost 7 bases and 3 bases, there was a span of 13 bases. The CDR3 covers 13 residues. The CDR3 sequence: CASTGTADYEQYF. As DNA, the CDR3 is TGTGCCAGCACCGGGACTGCTGACTACGAGCAGTACTTC.

The sample holds a few counts of this clone. The chain combines TRBV7-9 with TRBJ1-2; 12 nucleotides line up with TRBD1. Looked up from germline, CDR1 is SEHNR and CDR2 is FQNEAQ (reference sequence). Unmatched junction bases numbered 5, after V lost 5 bases and J lost 7 bases. This CDR3 region has 14 residues. The CDR3: CASSPGTGGFGYTF. CDR3 DNA: TGTGCCAGCAGCCCAGGGACAGGGGGCTTTGGCTACACCTTC.

This chain links TRBV4-1 with TRBJ2-7, with TRBD1 identical over 9 bases. This CDR3 has 15 residues. CDR1 is MGHRA and CDR2 is YSYEKL in the germline V gene. V lost 1 base to trimming and J lost 3 bases; unmatched junction nucleotides: 4. DNA for the CDR3: TGCGCCAGCAGCCAAGGGACAGGGGACTTCTACGAGCAGTACTTC. Translation gives CASSQGTGDFYEQYF.

J is TRBJ2-7 and V is TRBV5-4; 8 bases are shared with TRBD1. Germline V gives CDR1 SGHNT, CDR2 YYREEE (reference sequence). After removal of 6 bases from V and 5 bases from J, the junction contained 7 bases not matched to a gene. This CDR3 region has 13 residues. This CDR3 is CASTPDRVNEQYF. CDR3 DNA sequence: TGTGCCAGCACCCCGGACAGGGTCAACGAGCAGTACTTC.

The chain combines TRBV5-1 with TRBJ2-5; no firm D call. The CDR3 length is 14 residues. Germline V gives CDR1 SGHRS, CDR2 YFSETQ. Trimming stripped 1 base from V and 2 bases from J, with 9 bases between. CDR3 amino acids: CASSLKTLQETQYF. The CDR3 DNA is TGCGCCAGCAGCTTGAAGACACTTCAAGAGACCCAGTACTTC.

As for this clone: Compared with germline, one end of the junction differs, possibly owing to a read error. Additional DNA sequences in this sample encode the identical CDR3. The chain carries TRBV28 and TRBJ1-6, with 7 bases lining up with TRBD1. The CDR3 covers 15 residues. Germline CDR1 MDHEN, CDR2 SYDVKM. CDR3 DNA sequence: TGTGCCAGCAGTTTACCGGGACAGAGAAATTCCCCCCTCCACTTT. This codes for CASSLPGQRNSPLHF.

This rearrangement joins TRBV28 to TRBJ1-5; TRBD1 agrees at 7 bases. This CDR3 is 14 amino acids long. V lost 3 bases, J lost 5 bases, and 4 bases stayed unmatched. Looked up from germline, CDR1 is MDHEN and CDR2 is SYDVKM. In nucleotides, the CDR3 is TGTGCCAGCAGTTTCAGCCAGGGGGATCAGCCCCAGCATTTT. This codes for CASSFSQGDQPQHF.

V and J are TRBV28 and TRBJ2-2; no clear D. V gave up 0 bases and J gave up 6 bases, with 5 bases separating them. CDR1 is MDHEN, CDR2 SYDVKM, per germline. This CDR3 is 13 amino acids long. CDR3 region: CASSLWSAGELFF. DNA for the CDR3: TGTGCCAGCAGTTTATGGTCAGCCGGGGAGCTGTTTTTT.

V gene TRBV7-9 combines with J gene TRBJ2-1; TRBD2 matches 7 bases. CDR1 and CDR2 (germline): SEHNR, FQNEAQ (reference sequence). The CDR3 sequence is 14 residues long. The trim removed 5 bases at V and 10 bases at J, leaving 11 bases unmatched. The CDR3 DNA reads TGTGCCAGCAGCCACAATGGGCAGGGAGGGGAGCAGTTCTTC. Protein: CASSHNGQGGEQFF.

This chain uses TRBV27 with TRBJ2-7; a weak D match, TRBD2 (6 bases). Germline V CDR1 and CDR2: MNHEY, SMNVEV (reference sequence). The CDR3 runs to 14 residues. V dropped 7 bases and J dropped 0 bases, with 13 bases sitting between them. This CDR3 reads CASTGGGTSYEQYF. The CDR3 DNA is TGTGCCAGCACGGGTGGCGGGACCTCCTACGAGCAGTACTTC.